Each of the 29 T cell receptor beta chains below was sequenced from the same sample in a study of T cells in Graves' hyperthyroidism and ophthalmopathy. RNA transcripts were the template for amplifying TCR beta CDR3 regions. First-round RT-PCR targeting the TCR CDR3 was performed with the HTBI primer set. TCRdb recomputed calls from the multiplex PCR reads with MiXCR, one row per CDR3 protein. The repertoire holds under 400,000 distinct CDR3 sequences, 15% to 20% seen once, with 45% to 55% in the top ten. Sequencing input: blood. Receptors were obtained from a woman between 50 and 59 years old with Graves' hyperthyroidism.

There are many counts of this clonotype. The chain employs TRBV28 and TRBJ2-3; no definite D call. The V end was cut by 2 bases, the J end by 4 bases, with 25 bases between. Germline values: CDR1 MDHEN, CDR2 SYDVKM. This CDR3 region has 19 residues. CDR3 coding DNA: TGTGCCAGCAGTTTAACCCCTCCCCGCGAGCTACCAGGAGCAGATACGCAGTATTTT. Translated: CASSLTPPRELPGADTQYF.

This clonotype was observed a handful of times. The chain carries TRBV4-1 and TRBJ1-2; D not resolved. The germline V gene encodes CDR1 MGHRA and CDR2 YSYEKL. The length of the CDR3 is 14 residues. Deletions cut 1 base from V and 4 bases from J, with 10 bases between. CDR3 nucleotides: TGCGCCAGCAGCCAAGTGGGATTTCCCTATGGCTACACCTTC. Translation: CASSQVGFPYGYTF.

The rearrangement uses TRBV10-3 and TRBJ2-7; the D gene is possibly TRBD2 (5 bases). This CDR3 contains 10 residues. The ends were cut back, 11 bases at V and 6 bases at J, with 11 bases in the middle. Germline CDR1 ENHRY, CDR2 SYGVKD. The chain's CDR3 is CAARGGEQYF. CDR3 nucleotide sequence: TGTGCCGCCCGAGGAGGCGAGCAGTACTTC.

Only a few counts were recorded for this clonotype. This chain links TRBV7-2 with TRBJ1-5, with D unresolved. The V end was cut by 1 base, the J end by 1 base, with 5 bases between. From germline, CDR1 is SGHTA and CDR2 FQGNSA. The length of the CDR3 is 14 residues. In DNA, the CDR3 is TGTGCCAGCAGCTTAGAATGGAGCAATCAGCCCCAGCATTTT. This translates into CASSLEWSNQPQHF.

This clonotype was recorded many times. The V gene is TRBV7-9, the J gene TRBJ2-7; D possibly corresponds to TRBD1 (5 bases). The germline V and J ends were trimmed by 5 bases and 5 bases, with 13 bases remaining between them. CDR3 size: 13 residues. Germline V gene sequence: CDR1 SEHNR, CDR2 FQNEAQ (reference sequence). In DNA form, the CDR3 reads TGTGCCAGCAGCCAGACAGTCTCGAACGAGCAGTACTTC. Translation: CASSQTVSNEQYF.

This clonotype was seen at least ten times. The gene calls are TRBV27 and TRBJ2-3; perhaps TRBD2 as D (6 bases). The CDR3 is made up of 15 amino acids. V lost 2 bases and J lost 2, with 11 bases in between. Germline V gene lookup returns CDR1 MNHEY and CDR2 SMNVEV (reference sequence). Here the CDR3 DNA reads TGTGCCAGCAGTTTAGGGACTCCATTCACAGATACGCAGTATTTT. Its translation is CASSLGTPFTDTQYF.

There are many counts of this clonotype. The CDR3 coding sequence is TGCAGTGCCTGGGGTAGCGGAGAGACCCAGTACTTC. Protein sequence: CSAWGSGETQYF. The chain combines TRBV20-1 with TRBJ2-5, with D possibly TRBD2 on 6 matching bases. CDR1 and CDR2 from the germline V gene are DFQATT and SNEGSKA (reference sequence). V was shortened by 6 bases and J by 4 bases, with 12 bases between the two germline ends. The CDR3 is 12 amino acids.

This sequence joins TRBV9 and TRBJ2-7, with 11 positions matching TRBD1. The V gene end was trimmed by 0 bases and the J gene end by 3 bases; junction bases not matched to a gene: 2. This CDR3 has 15 residues. Germline CDR1 is SGDLS and CDR2 is YYNGEE. The CDR3 nucleotides read TGTGCCAGCAGCGTAGAGGACAGGGGGCTCTACGAGCAGTACTTC. Protein: CASSVEDRGLYEQYF.

The count of this clonotype is one. A much more abundant neighbour one base away suggests this may be a read error. The CDR3 carries no conserved terminal phenylalanine or tryptophan, so it likely arises from a read error. The V and J genes are TRBV20-1 and TRBJ2-7; TRBD2 aligns across 13 bases. Germline CDR1 DFQATT, CDR2 SNEGSKA (reference sequence). This CDR3 is 14 amino acids long. V was pared by 4 bases and J by 5 bases, with 5 bases of the junction left unmatched. CDR3 nucleotide sequence: TGCAGTGCTACCGGGACTAGCGGGACCAACGAGCAGTACATC. Translated, it gives CSATGTSGTNEQYI.

This clonotype has ten or more counts. V usage is TRBV11-1 and J usage is TRBJ2-5; D call uncertain. The germline V and J ends were trimmed by 3 bases and 0 bases, with 5 bases remaining between them. Germline loops: CDR1 SGHAT, CDR2 FQDESV (reference sequence). There are 13 residues in the CDR3. The CDR3 spells CASSFNYQETQYF. In DNA, the CDR3 is TGTGCCAGCAGCTTCAACTACCAAGAGACCCAGTACTTC.

A remark on this clonotype: Given a much more abundant clone one base away, this may be a read error. This CDR3 fails to terminate in the conserved phenylalanine or tryptophan, so it likely reflects a read error. The rearrangement links TRBV28 to TRBJ2-7; D call uncertain. This CDR3 region has 13 residues. CDR1 MDHEN and CDR2 SYDVKM come from the germline V gene. Trimming removed 8 bases at V and 6 bases at J, with 17 bases between. DNA for the CDR3: TGTGCCAGCCAGACACCTCCGCCGCCCGAGCAGTACCTC. Translated: CASQTPPPPEQYL.

A few counts support this clonotype. V and J are TRBV6-1 and TRBJ2-1; 7 bases agree with TRBD2. The CDR3 totals 14 residues. V lost 6 bases, J lost 8 bases, and 10 bases stayed unmatched. Germline V lookup: CDR1 MNHNS, CDR2 SASEGT. The CDR3 sequence: CASSRAGTIHEQFF. The CDR3 DNA reads as TGTGCCAGCAGCCGAGCCGGGACTATTCATGAGCAGTTCTTC.

This clonotype was seen more than once but under ten times. The chain employs TRBV20-1 and TRBJ2-2; the match to TRBD1 covers 7 bases. V was pared by 1 base and J by 0 bases, with 2 bases of the junction left unmatched. CDR1 and CDR2 from the germline V gene are DFQATT and SNEGSKA (reference sequence). The CDR3 has 15 residues. DNA of the CDR3: TGCAGTGCTAGAGTAGGGGGCGCGAACACCGGGGAGCTGTTTTTT. Its translation is CSARVGGANTGELFF.

This clonotype was counted ten times or more. The rearrangement links TRBV12-3 or TRBV12-4 to TRBJ1-2; 9 positions match TRBD1. CDR3 length equals 17 residues. After removal of 4 bases from V and 1 base from J, the junction contained 10 bases not matched to a gene. The CDR3 protein is CASSSRLGTGHNYGYTF. Written as DNA, the CDR3 is TGTGCCAGCAGTTCACGCCTAGGGACAGGGCATAACTATGGCTACACCTTC.

V usage is TRBV5-1 and J usage is TRBJ2-6; a possible D gene is TRBD1 (5 bases). Between the trimmed V and J ends, which lost 4 bases and 1 base, there was a span of 9 bases. Per germline, CDR1 SGHRS and CDR2 YFSETQ. This CDR3 region has 15 residues. The DNA of the CDR3 is TGCGCCAGCAGCCAAAGGGGTTCTGGGGCCAACGTCCTGACTTTC. This translates into CASSQRGSGANVLTF.

This clonotype was detected only a few times. This rearrangement joins TRBV5-1 to TRBJ2-4, with 16 bases matching TRBD2. Per the germline V gene, CDR1 is SGHRS and CDR2 is YFSETQ. V lost 4 bases and J lost 6; bases outside the gene matches: 7. The CDR3 runs to 17 residues. The CDR3 sequence is CASSGTSGRAERNIQYF. DNA of the CDR3: TGCGCCAGCAGCGGGACTAGCGGGAGGGCCGAGCGAAACATTCAGTACTTC.

The chain carries TRBV11-2 and TRBJ2-1; 8 bases match TRBD2. The length of the CDR3 is 14 residues. V was clipped by 6 bases and J by 5 bases; unmatched bases: 6. CDR1 is SGHAT, CDR2 FQNNGV, per germline. CDR3 residues: CASRKIAGNNEQFF. The CDR3 coding sequence is TGTGCCAGCAGAAAAATAGCGGGGAACAATGAGCAGTTCTTC.

The chain employs TRBV5-6 and TRBJ2-5, with TRBD1 matching 11 bases. Germline-derived CDR1 and CDR2 are SGHDT and YYEEEE. The V segment lost 4 bases and the J segment 5 bases; nucleotides outside the gene matches: 4. CDR3 length: 14 amino acids. CDR3 sequence: CASSGQGAKETQYF. The CDR3 DNA is TGTGCCAGCAGCGGACAGGGGGCTAAGGAGACCCAGTACTTC. Full variable domain (rest looked up from reference TRBV5-6 and TRBJ2-5): DAGVTQSPTHLIKTRGQQVTLRCSPKSGHDTVSWYQQALGQGPQFIFQYYEEEERQRGNFPDRFSGHQFPNYSSELNVNALLLGDSALYLCASSGQGAKETQYFGPGTRLLVL.

This clonotype was seen a few times. The CDR3 is CASSPGTRIYEQYF. Here the CDR3 DNA reads TGTGCCAGCAGTCCCGGGACACGGATTTATGAGCAGTACTTC. The gene calls are TRBV27 and TRBJ2-7, with D possibly matching TRBD1 (6 bases). Trimming took off 5 bases at V and 7 bases at J, with 18 bases between the two ends. This CDR3 has 14 residues. Germline V gene data show CDR1 as MNHEY and CDR2 as SMNVEV (reference sequence).

This clonotype has a handful of counts. V and J are TRBV6-1 and TRBJ1-2, with TRBD1 as a possible D gene (5 bases). Trimming removed 5 bases from V and 8 bases from J, with 18 bases in between. The germline CDR1 and CDR2 sequences are MNHNS and SASEGT. The CDR3 has 14 residues. The CDR3 DNA sequence: TGTGCCAGCAGTCAACTAGGGACCGGTGTCGGCTACACCTTC. It is translated as CASSQLGTGVGYTF.

This clonotype was seen at least ten times. The chain joins TRBV3-1 to TRBJ2-7; 8 nucleotides match TRBD2. V gave up 0 bases and J gave up 8 bases; unmatched junction bases: 6. The CDR3 has 14 amino acids. The germline V gene encodes CDR1 LGHDT and CDR2 YNNKEL (reference sequence). The CDR3 DNA is TGTGCCAGCAGCCAAGAGAGACTAGCGAGGAAGCAGTACTTC. Amino acids: CASSQERLARKQYF.

The chain carries TRBV5-1 and TRBJ2-1; 8 positions match TRBD2. The CDR3 has 18 residues. With V trimmed by 4 bases and J by 1 base, 13 bases remained unmatched. Germline assignment: CDR1 SGHRS and CDR2 YFSETQ. CDR3 nucleotides: TGCGCCAGCAGCCCCCGGGATAGCGGGAATGGGTCCTACAATGAGCAGTTCTTC. Amino acid sequence: CASSPRDSGNGSYNEQFF.

V is TRBV2 and J is TRBJ1-1; TRBD1 matches 9 bases. CDR1 and CDR2 (germline): SNHLY, FYNNEI. Trimming at V came to 9 bases and at J to 7 bases, leaving 3 bases not matched to a gene. This CDR3 comprises 11 residues. The CDR3 region is CARGTGNEAFF. CDR3 nucleotide sequence: TGTGCCAGGGGGACAGGGAATGAAGCTTTCTTT.

This clonotype was seen ten or more times. The CDR3 region is CASSRVDGYTF. The CDR3 DNA is TGTGCCAGCAGCCGGGTCGATGGCTACACCTTC. V usage is TRBV12-3 or TRBV12-4 and J usage is TRBJ1-2; D not resolved. Trimming left V 6 bases short and J 6 bases short, with 8 bases between. The CDR3 is 11 amino acids.

Ten or more counts support this clonotype. This chain uses TRBV11-2 with TRBJ1-5; D is undetermined. The V gene lost 2 bases and the J gene lost 5 bases, with 7 bases spanning the gap. Germline V lookup: CDR1 SGHAT, CDR2 FQNNGV. The CDR3 totals 13 residues. This CDR3 reads CASSLSQYQPQHF. CDR3 nucleotide sequence: TGTGCCAGCAGCTTAAGCCAGTATCAGCCCCAGCATTTT.

The rearrangement links TRBV20-1 to TRBJ2-7; D remains unclear. V was clipped by 4 bases and J by 0 bases, with 13 bases between them. The germline gives CDR1 DFQATT, CDR2 SNEGSKA (reference sequence). This CDR3 is built from 14 residues. The CDR3 region has the DNA TGCAGTGCTACCATTTTATCACTCTCCTACGAGCAGTACTTC. Translation: CSATILSLSYEQYF.

This chain links TRBV30 with TRBJ1-6, with D uncertain. CDR1 and CDR2 (germline): GTSNPN, SVGIG (reference sequence). The CDR3 spans 14 residues. Between the trimmed V and J ends, which lost 0 bases and 5 bases, there was a span of 8 bases. The CDR3 DNA follows: TGTGCCTGGAGTGTAGTCGGTAATAATTCACCCCTCCACTTT. Its translation: CAWSVVGNNSPLHF.

This clonotype was counted at least ten times. The gene calls are TRBV27 and TRBJ2-3; 9 nucleotides align to TRBD2. Unmatched junction bases numbered 12, after V lost 5 bases and J lost 6 bases. The CDR3 runs to 16 residues. Per germline, CDR1 MNHEY and CDR2 SMNVEV (reference sequence). In DNA form, the CDR3 reads TGTGCCAGCAGTCCATATAGCGGGAGTGGTGTGGATACGCAGTATTTT. As protein: CASSPYSGSGVDTQYF.

This clonotype has ten or more counts. The V call is TRBV20-1, the J call TRBJ1-5; D uncertain. Trimming cost V 4 bases and J 1 base, with 5 bases left between them. The CDR3 is 12 residues long. Germline V gene sequence: CDR1 DFQATT, CDR2 SNEGSKA (reference sequence). The CDR3 sequence: CSAKPSNQPQHF. The CDR3 nucleotides are TGCAGTGCTAAACCAAGCAATCAGCCCCAGCATTTT.